The source of this TCR beta chain is a study of T cells in Graves' hyperthyroidism and ophthalmopathy. Template material for amplifying TCR beta CDR3 regions consisted of RNA transcripts. When the TCR CDR3 underwent first-round RT-PCR, the HTBI primer set was used. TCRdb analysed the multiplex PCR reads with MiXCR anew, one entry per CDR3 protein. The table lists some 720,000 distinct CDR3 sequences, about 16% of them singletons. This CDR3 is built from 21 residues. Germline lookup yields CDR1 SGHAT and CDR2 FQNNGV. V lost 5 bases, J lost 4 bases, and 25 bases stayed unmatched. This clonotype has a count of ten or more.

The receptor's source is a man aged 18 to 35 with Graves' hyperthyroidism. Input material: blood. This sequence joins TRBV11-2 and TRBJ2-5; 10 bases fit TRBD2. CDR3 DNA: TGTGCCAGCAGCCTCCGGACAGGGCAGAGCGGGAGGGCCATGGCGGGAGAGACCCAGTACTTC. This codes for CASSLRTGQSGRAMAGETQYF.